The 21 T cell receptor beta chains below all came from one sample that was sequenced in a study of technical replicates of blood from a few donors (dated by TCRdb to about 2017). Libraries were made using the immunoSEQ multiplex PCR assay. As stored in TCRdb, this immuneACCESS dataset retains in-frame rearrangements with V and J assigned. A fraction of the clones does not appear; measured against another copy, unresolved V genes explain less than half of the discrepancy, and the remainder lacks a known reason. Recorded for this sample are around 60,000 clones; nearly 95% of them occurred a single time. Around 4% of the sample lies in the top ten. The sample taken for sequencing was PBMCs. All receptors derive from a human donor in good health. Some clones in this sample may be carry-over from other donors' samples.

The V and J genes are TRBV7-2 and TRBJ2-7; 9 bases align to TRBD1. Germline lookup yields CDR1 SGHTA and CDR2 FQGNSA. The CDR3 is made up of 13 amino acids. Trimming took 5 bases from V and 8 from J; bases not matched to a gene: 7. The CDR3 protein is CASSASQGAKQYF. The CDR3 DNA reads TGTGCCAGCAGCGCCTCACAGGGGGCAAAGCAGTACTTC.

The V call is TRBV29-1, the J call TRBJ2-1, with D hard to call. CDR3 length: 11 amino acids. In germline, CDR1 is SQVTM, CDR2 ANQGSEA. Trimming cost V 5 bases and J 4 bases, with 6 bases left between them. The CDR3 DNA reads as TGCAGCGTTCGAGCGTACAATGAGCAGTTCTTC. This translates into CSVRAYNEQFF.

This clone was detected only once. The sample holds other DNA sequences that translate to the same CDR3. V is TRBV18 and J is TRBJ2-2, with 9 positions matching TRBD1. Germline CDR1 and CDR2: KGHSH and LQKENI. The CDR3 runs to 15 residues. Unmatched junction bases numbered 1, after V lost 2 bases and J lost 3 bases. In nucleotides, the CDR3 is TGTGCCAGCTCACCAAGACAGGGGGACACCGGGGAGCTGTTTTTT. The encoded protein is CASSPRQGDTGELFF. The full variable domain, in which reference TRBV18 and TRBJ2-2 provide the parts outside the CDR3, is NAGVMQNPRHLVRRRGQEARLRCSPMKGHSHVYWYRQLPEEGLKFMVYLQKENIIDESGMPKERFSAEFPKEGPSILRIQQVVRGDSAAYFCASSPRQGDTGELFFGEGSRLTVL.

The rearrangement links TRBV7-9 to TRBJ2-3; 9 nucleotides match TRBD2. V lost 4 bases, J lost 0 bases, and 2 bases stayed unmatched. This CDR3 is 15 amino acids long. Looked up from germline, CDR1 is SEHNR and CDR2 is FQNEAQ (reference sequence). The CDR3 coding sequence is TGTGCCAGCAGCTCTCTAGCGGGGAGCACAGATACGCAGTATTTT. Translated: CASSSLAGSTDTQYF.

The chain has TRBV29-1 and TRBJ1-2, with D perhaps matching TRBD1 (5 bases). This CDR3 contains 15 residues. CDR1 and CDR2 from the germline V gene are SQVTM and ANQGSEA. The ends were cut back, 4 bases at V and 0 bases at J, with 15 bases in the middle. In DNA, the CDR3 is TGCAGCGTTGGAGAGGGACTGTTAGCTAACTATGGCTACACCTTC. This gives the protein CSVGEGLLANYGYTF.

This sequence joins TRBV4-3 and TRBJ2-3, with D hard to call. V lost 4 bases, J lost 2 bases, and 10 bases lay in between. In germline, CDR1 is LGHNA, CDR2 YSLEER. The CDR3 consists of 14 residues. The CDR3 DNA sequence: TGCGCCAGCAGCCGGTCTTCTAACACAGATACGCAGTATTTT. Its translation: CASSRSSNTDTQYF.

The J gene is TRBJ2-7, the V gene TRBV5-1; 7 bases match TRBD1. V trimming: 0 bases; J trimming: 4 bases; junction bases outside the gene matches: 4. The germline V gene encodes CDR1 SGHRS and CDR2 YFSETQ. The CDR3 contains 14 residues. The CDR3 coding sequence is TGCGCCAGCAGCTTGGTGGCAGGGGGTTACGAGCAGTACTTC. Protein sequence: CASSLVAGGYEQYF.

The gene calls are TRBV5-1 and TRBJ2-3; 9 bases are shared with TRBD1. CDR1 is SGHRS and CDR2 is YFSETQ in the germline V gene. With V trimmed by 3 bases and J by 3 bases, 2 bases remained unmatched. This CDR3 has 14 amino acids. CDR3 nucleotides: TGCGCCAGCAGCTCAGGGACAGGGACAGATACGCAGTATTTT. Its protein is CASSSGTGTDTQYF.

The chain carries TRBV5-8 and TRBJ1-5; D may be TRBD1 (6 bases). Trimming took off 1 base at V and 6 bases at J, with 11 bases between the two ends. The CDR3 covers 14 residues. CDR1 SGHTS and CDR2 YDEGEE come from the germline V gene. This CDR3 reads CASSLRGAGQPQHF. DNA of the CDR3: TGTGCCAGCAGCTTGCGGGGGGCAGGTCAGCCCCAGCATTTT.

The CDR3 DNA reads TGTGCCACCAGCAGAGATCAGGGTCAGAATGAAAAACTGTTTTTT. This gives the protein CATSRDQGQNEKLFF. The rearrangement joins TRBV15 to TRBJ1-4; D may be TRBD1 (5 bases). Trimming took 0 bases from V and 5 from J, leaving 10 bases between them. The CDR3 covers 15 residues. From germline, CDR1 is LNHNV and CDR2 YYDKDF (reference sequence).

CDR3 bases: TGTGCCAGCACACGAGCAGGGAAGGTCAGCAATCAGCCCCAGCATTTT. Translation gives CASTRAGKVSNQPQHF. The chain recombines TRBV5-4 with TRBJ1-5, with a possible D match to TRBD1 (5 bases). The CDR3 is 16 residues long. Trimming removed 6 bases from V and 1 base from J, with 17 bases in between. Germline V CDR1 and CDR2: SGHNT, YYREEE (reference sequence).

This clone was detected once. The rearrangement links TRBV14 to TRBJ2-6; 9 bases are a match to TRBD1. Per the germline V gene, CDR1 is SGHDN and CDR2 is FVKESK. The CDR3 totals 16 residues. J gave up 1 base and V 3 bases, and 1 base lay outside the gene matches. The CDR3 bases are TGTGCCAGCAGCCAGGGACAGGGATCTGGGGCCAACGTCCTGACTTTC. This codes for CASSQGQGSGANVLTF.

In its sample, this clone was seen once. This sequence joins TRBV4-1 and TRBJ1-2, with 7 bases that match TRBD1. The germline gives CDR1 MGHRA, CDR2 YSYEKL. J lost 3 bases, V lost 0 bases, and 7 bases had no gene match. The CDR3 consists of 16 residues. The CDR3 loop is CASSQDSGQVYYGYTF. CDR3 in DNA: TGCGCCAGCAGCCAAGATTCCGGACAGGTATACTATGGCTACACCTTC.

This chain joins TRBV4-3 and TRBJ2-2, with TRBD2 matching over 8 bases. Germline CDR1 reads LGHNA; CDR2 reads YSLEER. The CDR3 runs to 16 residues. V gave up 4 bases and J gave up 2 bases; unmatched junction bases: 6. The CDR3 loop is CASSPPGGHNTGELFF. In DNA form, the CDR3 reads TGCGCCAGCAGCCCCCCGGGGGGGCATAACACCGGGGAGCTGTTTTTT.

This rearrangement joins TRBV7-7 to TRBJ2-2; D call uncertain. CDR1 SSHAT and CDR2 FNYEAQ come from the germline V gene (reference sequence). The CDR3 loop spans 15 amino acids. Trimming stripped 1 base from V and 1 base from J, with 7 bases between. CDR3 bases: TGTGCCAGCAGCTTAGGAACCGGGAACACCGGGGAGCTGTTTTTT. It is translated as CASSLGTGNTGELFF. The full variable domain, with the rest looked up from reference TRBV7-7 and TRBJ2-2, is GAGVSQSPRYKVTKRGQDVTLRCDPISSHATLYWYQQALGQGPEFLTYFNYEAQPDKSGLPSDRFSAERPEGSISTLTIQRTEQRDSAMYRCASSLGTGNTGELFFGEGSRLTVL.

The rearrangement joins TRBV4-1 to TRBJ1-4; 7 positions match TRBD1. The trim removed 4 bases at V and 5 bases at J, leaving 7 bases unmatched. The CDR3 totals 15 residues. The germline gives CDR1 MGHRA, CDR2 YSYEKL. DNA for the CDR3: TGCGCCAGCAGCCGCCGGACAGGTCAGAATGAAAAACTGTTTTTT. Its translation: CASSRRTGQNEKLFF.

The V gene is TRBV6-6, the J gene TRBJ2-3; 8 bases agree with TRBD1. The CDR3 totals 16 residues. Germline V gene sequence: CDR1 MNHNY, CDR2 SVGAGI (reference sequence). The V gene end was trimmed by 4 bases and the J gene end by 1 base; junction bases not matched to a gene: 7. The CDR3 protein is CASSFRTGSRTDTQYF. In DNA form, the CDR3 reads TGTGCCAGCAGTTTTCGGACAGGGAGTCGCACAGATACGCAGTATTTT.

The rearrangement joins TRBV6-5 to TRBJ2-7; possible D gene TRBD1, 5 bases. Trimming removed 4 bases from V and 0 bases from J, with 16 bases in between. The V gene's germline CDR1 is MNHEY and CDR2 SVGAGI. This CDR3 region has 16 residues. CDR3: CASSFSDSHSSYEQYF. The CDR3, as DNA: TGTGCCAGCAGTTTTTCAGACAGTCATAGCTCCTACGAGCAGTACTTC.

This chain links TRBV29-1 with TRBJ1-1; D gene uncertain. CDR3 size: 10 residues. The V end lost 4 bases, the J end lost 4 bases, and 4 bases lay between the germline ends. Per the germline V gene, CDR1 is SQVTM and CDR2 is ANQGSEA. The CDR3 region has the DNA TGCAGCGTTGTCATCACTGAAGCTTTCTTT. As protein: CSVVITEAFF.

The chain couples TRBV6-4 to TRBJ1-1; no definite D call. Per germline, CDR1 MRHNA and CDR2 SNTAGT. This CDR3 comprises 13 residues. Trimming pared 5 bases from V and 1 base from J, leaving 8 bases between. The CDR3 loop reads CASSHQKNTEAFF. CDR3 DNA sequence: TGTGCCAGCAGTCATCAAAAGAACACTGAAGCTTTCTTT.

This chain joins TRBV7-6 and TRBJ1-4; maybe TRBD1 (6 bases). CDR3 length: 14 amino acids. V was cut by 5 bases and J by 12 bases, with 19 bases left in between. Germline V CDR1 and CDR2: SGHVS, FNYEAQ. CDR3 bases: TGTGCCAGCAGCCCTCCAAGCGACAGGCTGGAACTGTTTTTT. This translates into CASSPPSDRLELFF.